One and the same sample provided the 23 T cell receptor beta chains below, sequenced in a study of shared clonotypes between healthy human individuals. Libraries were prepared by immunoSEQ multiplex PCR; TCRdb keeps only in-frame clonotypes and omits some of them. The sample shows some 1.1 million clones, approximately 80% of them seen only once. The sequenced material came from memory CD4+ T cells from PBMCs. As to subset: CD45RA-negative fraction. These receptors all stem from a man aged 18-30 years in good health. Some clones in this sample may be carry-over from other donors' samples.

The chain couples TRBV6-1 to TRBJ1-5, with D unclear. The CDR3 spans 14 residues. The germline V and J ends were trimmed by 2 bases and 0 bases, with 5 bases remaining between them. Per germline, CDR1 MNHNS and CDR2 SASEGT. CDR3 sequence (DNA): TGTGCCAGCAGTGAACATCATAGCAATCAGCCCCAGCATTTT. Translating it yields CASSEHHSNQPQHF.

The chain employs TRBV5-1 and TRBJ2-7; 9 nucleotides match TRBD1. The CDR3 runs 14 residues. The V and J ends lost 4 bases and 6 bases, in that order; junction bases with no gene match: 8. Germline-derived CDR1 and CDR2 are SGHRS and YFSETQ. Written as DNA, the CDR3 is TGCGCCAGCAGCATAGGACAGGGGACGGTCGAGCAGTACTTC. This codes for CASSIGQGTVEQYF.

This clone occurred once. This rearrangement joins TRBV25-1 to TRBJ1-1; D perhaps matches TRBD1 (5 bases). The CDR3 has 15 amino acids. V was cut by 3 bases and J by 0 bases, with 11 bases left in between. Germline V gene lookup returns CDR1 MGHDK and CDR2 SYGVNS. The CDR3: CASSDGQGMNTEAFF. CDR3 nucleotide sequence: TGTGCCAGCAGTGACGGGCAGGGAATGAACACTGAAGCTTTCTTT.

CDR3: CASSLVGRDTQYF. The CDR3 coding sequence is TGTGCCAGCAGCTTAGTAGGGAGAGATACGCAGTATTTT. This chain connects TRBV7-2 to TRBJ2-3; TRBD2 might be the D (5 bases). CDR1 SGHTA and CDR2 FQGNSA come from the germline V gene. V lost 1 base and J lost 5, with 7 bases in between. The CDR3 spans 13 residues.

J is TRBJ2-1 and V is TRBV7-2; 13 bases line up with TRBD2. In germline, CDR1 is SGHTA, CDR2 FQGNSA. The V gene end was trimmed by 4 bases and the J gene end by 4 bases; junction bases not matched to a gene: 10. This CDR3 contains 18 residues. CDR3 protein: CASSSGTSGMTLYNEQFF. CDR3 nucleotide sequence: TGTGCCAGCAGCTCCGGGACTAGCGGGATGACCCTTTACAATGAGCAGTTCTTC.

This clone was picked up one time. The V gene is TRBV4-1, the J gene TRBJ1-2, with D possibly matching TRBD1 (5 bases). The CDR3 is made up of 14 amino acids. The V gene's germline CDR1 is MGHRA and CDR2 YSYEKL. V lost 4 bases to trimming and J lost 6 bases, with 15 bases between them. The CDR3 DNA follows: TGCGCCAGCAGCCCCGGACAAGATAGAGATGGCTACACCTTC. This translates into CASSPGQDRDGYTF.

V and J are TRBV7-3 and TRBJ2-5, with D perhaps TRBD1 or TRBD2 (5 bases each). The V end lost 5 bases, the J end lost 5 bases, and 18 bases lay between the germline ends. From germline, CDR1 is SGHTA and CDR2 FQGTGA. This CDR3 spans 15 amino acids. CDR3 residues: CASSREGQTAETQYF. In DNA, the CDR3 is TGTGCCAGCAGCCGTGAGGGGCAGACCGCGGAGACCCAGTACTTC.

Concerning this clone: Additional DNA sequences in this sample encode the identical CDR3. This chain uses TRBV9 with TRBJ2-7; D may be TRBD2 (6 bases). Germline CDR1 SGDLS, CDR2 YYNGEE. Trimming left V 0 bases short and J 6 bases short, with 10 bases between. The CDR3 is made up of 13 amino acids. The CDR3 coding sequence is TGTGCCAGCAGCGTAGCACCCGGGGGCGAGCAGTACTTC. Encoded protein: CASSVAPGGEQYF. Combining the CDR3 with reference TRBV9 and TRBJ2-7 gives the whole variable domain DSGVTQTPKHLITATGQRVTLRCSPRSGDLSVYWYQQSLDQGLQFLIQYYNGEERAKGNILERFSAQQFPDLHSELNLSSLELGDSALYFCASSVAPGGEQYFGPGTRLTVT.

About this clone: Distinct nucleotide sequences in the sample also encode this CDR3. The chain links TRBV28 to TRBJ1-5, with TRBD1 as a possible D gene (6 bases). From germline, CDR1 is MDHEN and CDR2 SYDVKM. V was shortened by 5 bases and J by 0 bases, with 11 bases between the two germline ends. This CDR3 has 15 amino acids. CDR3 amino acids: CASSGGGYSNQPQHF. The CDR3 bases are TGTGCCAGCAGTGGGGGCGGCTATAGCAATCAGCCCCAGCATTTT.

V usage is TRBV29-1 and J usage is TRBJ2-1; the match to TRBD1 covers 10 bases. CDR1 is SQVTM, CDR2 ANQGSEA, per germline. The CDR3 loop spans 17 amino acids. Unmatched junction bases numbered 12, after V lost 7 bases and J lost 0 bases. CDR3 DNA sequence: TGCAGCGCACGGACAGGGGGAAGCGGGAGCTCCTACAATGAGCAGTTCTTC. It encodes CSARTGGSGSSYNEQFF.

This clone came up once. The CDR3 protein is CASRPGQDLYGYTF. As DNA, the CDR3 is TGTGCCAGCAGGCCGGGACAGGACCTCTATGGCTACACCTTC. The V gene is TRBV6-5, the J gene TRBJ1-2, with 8 bases identical to TRBD1. J gave up 4 bases and V 6 bases, and 7 bases lay outside the gene matches. This CDR3 is built from 14 residues. The germline CDR1 and CDR2 sequences are MNHEY and SVGAGI.

This chain joins TRBV2 and TRBJ1-4; the D gene is possibly TRBD1 (6 bases). Germline CDR1 SNHLY, CDR2 FYNNEI. The CDR3 is 15 residues long. V lost 7 bases, J lost 3 bases, and 15 bases lay in between. CDR3 nucleotide sequence: TGTGCCAGCATCCGAGGGAGACAGGCTAATGAAAAACTGTTTTTT. Translation: CASIRGRQANEKLFF.

The rearrangement joins TRBV27 to TRBJ1-2; weak D call: TRBD1 (6 bases). The CDR3 has 14 residues. Per germline, CDR1 MNHEY and CDR2 SMNVEV (reference sequence). Trimming pared 6 bases from V and 3 bases from J, leaving 14 bases between. The CDR3, as DNA: TGTGCCAGCAGACGACAGGTTAATGACTATGGCTACACCTTC. Its protein product is CASRRQVNDYGYTF.

The chain couples TRBV28 to TRBJ2-2; D assignment may be TRBD1 or TRBD2 (6 bases each). CDR3 length: 16 amino acids. V was pared by 3 bases and J by 6 bases, with 17 bases between. Germline values: CDR1 MDHEN, CDR2 SYDVKM. This CDR3 reads CASSLGGSTVSGELFF. The CDR3 DNA is TGTGCCAGCAGTTTGGGGGGCTCAACAGTGTCCGGGGAGCTGTTTTTT.

The gene calls are TRBV5-4 and TRBJ2-2; TRBD2 matches 12 bases. The junction had 8 bases not matched to a gene; V was cut back by 4 bases and J by 7 bases. The CDR3 runs to 16 residues. Germline V gives CDR1 SGHNT, CDR2 YYREEE (reference sequence). The CDR3 region has the DNA TGTGCCAGCAGCCTGCCACTAGCGGGAGGTGTCGGGGAGCTGTTTTTT. Translated, it gives CASSLPLAGGVGELFF.

The genes are TRBV4-2 and TRBJ2-5, with 9 bases matching TRBD2. Looked up from germline, CDR1 is LGHNA and CDR2 is YNFKEQ. The CDR3 loop spans 16 amino acids. The junction had 11 bases not matched to a gene; V was cut back by 0 bases and J by 9 bases. In nucleotides, the CDR3 is TGTGCCAGCAGCCAAGATCGAGTCCTAGCGGGACGATCCCAGTACTTC. This sequence encodes CASSQDRVLAGRSQYF.

This clone was seen a single time. The V gene is TRBV7-3, the J gene TRBJ2-1; D may be TRBD2 (6 bases). There are 15 residues in the CDR3. Germline assignment: CDR1 SGHTA and CDR2 FQGTGA. Trimming stripped 1 base from V and 7 bases from J, with 14 bases between. CDR3 bases: TGTGCCAGCAGCTTAAACGGGCGGGGATCGAATGAGCAGTTCTTC. Its protein is CASSLNGRGSNEQFF.

This clone was observed a few times. Other nucleotide sequences in the sample specify the same CDR3. The chain has TRBV2 and TRBJ2-1; unclear D gene. Trimming cost V 2 bases and J 5 bases, with 1 base left between them. This CDR3 has 11 amino acids. Germline CDR1 SNHLY, CDR2 FYNNEI. For the CDR3, the DNA is TGTGCCAGCAGTGAACACAATGAGCAGTTCTTC. Its translation: CASSEHNEQFF.

This chain uses TRBV2 with TRBJ2-3; unclear D gene. The CDR3 is made up of 13 amino acids. Trimming pared 0 bases from V and 2 bases from J, leaving 3 bases between. Germline CDR1 reads SNHLY; CDR2 reads FYNNEI. CDR3 nucleotides: TGTGCCAGCAGTGAAGCGTCCACAGATACGCAGTATTTT. Its translation is CASSEASTDTQYF.

The rearrangement joins TRBV29-1 to TRBJ1-1; the match to TRBD1 covers 7 bases. V shed 0 bases, J shed 5 bases, and the junction held 6 bases outside the gene matches. The CDR3 is made up of 14 amino acids. Germline-derived CDR1 and CDR2 are SQVTM and ANQGSEA. The CDR3 DNA reads TGCAGCGTTGAAGATGGTCAGGGGGTGACTGAAGCTTTCTTT. This codes for CSVEDGQGVTEAFF.

The chain carries TRBV5-1 and TRBJ2-5; 14 bases fit TRBD2. Unmatched junction bases numbered 5, after V lost 9 bases and J lost 4 bases. Germline V gene lookup returns CDR1 SGHRS and CDR2 YFSETQ. The CDR3 runs 14 residues. CDR3: CATGLAGEGETQYF. CDR3 bases: TGCGCCACGGGACTAGCGGGGGAAGGAGAGACCCAGTACTTC.

A remark on this clone: A much bigger clone sits one base away, suggesting this may be a read error. The chain couples TRBV7-9 to TRBJ2-5, with 7 bases that match TRBD1. Trimming cost V 5 bases and J 1 base; bases outside gene matches: 4. The CDR3 totals 14 residues. CDR1 is SEHNR and CDR2 is FQNEAQ in the germline V gene (reference sequence). The CDR3 DNA reads as TGTGCCAGCAGCCCCGGGACAGCCCAAGAGACCCAGTACTTC. Translation: CASSPGTAQETQYF.

The chain employs TRBV15 and TRBJ1-1; D not certain. CDR3 length equals 16 residues. V was shortened by 1 base and J by 0 bases, with 12 bases between the two germline ends. Looked up from germline, CDR1 is LNHNV and CDR2 is YYDKDF (reference sequence). DNA of the CDR3: TGTGCCACCAGCAGAGGTTTGGCTCACTTGAACACTGAAGCTTTCTTT. Translated: CATSRGLAHLNTEAFF.